The 32 T cell receptor beta chains in this list originate from one sample, sequenced in a study of T cells after yellow fever vaccination. TCRdb fed the 5' RACE reads into MiXCR, producing one record per CDR3 protein. The table shows fewer than 450,000 distinct CDR3 sequences, with around a tenth occurring only once. Sequenced here: PBMCs, sampled on the day of the first yellow fever vaccination. The receptor set was obtained from a man younger than 35 who received the YFV17D yellow fever vaccine.

The sample holds a few counts of this clonotype. The gene calls are TRBV11-2 and TRBJ2-5; 9 positions agree with TRBD1. This CDR3 spans 16 amino acids. After removal of 0 bases from V and 1 base from J, the junction contained 3 bases not matched to a gene. Germline V gene sequence: CDR1 SGHAT, CDR2 FQNNGV. This CDR3 reads CASSLEGQGIQETQYF. CDR3 DNA: TGTGCCAGCAGCTTAGAGGGACAGGGTATCCAAGAGACCCAGTACTTC.

This clonotype was found a few times. The chain links TRBV11-2 to TRBJ2-2; D is ambiguous. With 5 bases removed from V and 1 base from J, the gap between germline ends came to 14 bases. CDR3 length equals 16 residues. Germline CDR1 and CDR2: SGHAT and FQNNGV. The CDR3 DNA follows: TGTGCCAGCAGCGCCGGCGTACGGGTGAACACCGGGGAGCTGTTTTTT. This translates into CASSAGVRVNTGELFF.

This clonotype was counted at least ten times. This chain links TRBV5-4 with TRBJ2-3; D not resolved. CDR1 is SGHNT and CDR2 is YYREEE in the germline V gene (reference sequence). V was pared by 4 bases and J by 0 bases, with 12 bases between. The CDR3 contains 15 residues. The CDR3 protein is CASSAQLTSTDTQYF. The CDR3 DNA reads as TGTGCCAGCAGCGCTCAGCTAACTAGCACAGATACGCAGTATTTT.

This clonotype came up many times. The CDR3 protein is CASSSRGTASGNTIYF. Here the CDR3 DNA reads TGTGCCAGCAGCTCTCGAGGAACAGCCTCTGGAAACACCATATATTTT. The V gene is TRBV5-6, the J gene TRBJ1-3; D is uncertain. V gave up 3 bases and J gave up 0 bases, with 13 bases separating them. The CDR3 covers 16 residues. Germline CDR1 and CDR2: SGHDT and YYEEEE.

As concerns this clonotype: Given a much more abundant clone one base away, this may be a read error. The conserved phenylalanine or tryptophan is not found at the CDR3 terminus, so this likely reflects a read error. The chain is built from TRBV7-8 and TRBJ2-4; the D gene is possibly TRBD1 (6 bases). The CDR3 runs 15 residues. Germline values: CDR1 SGHVS, CDR2 FQNEAQ. Trimming left V 1 base short and J 7 bases short, with 14 bases between. The CDR3 sequence is CASSLDLATGNIQYY. CDR3 nucleotide sequence: TGTGCCAGCAGCTTAGATCTGGCGACAGGCAACATTCAGTACTAC.

In its sample, this clonotype was seen a few times. The rearrangement uses TRBV12-3 or TRBV12-4 and TRBJ2-3; 10 bases are shared with TRBD1. V lost 7 bases, J lost 6 bases, and 7 bases stayed unmatched. This CDR3 comprises 14 residues. The CDR3 region has the DNA TGTGCCAGCATCCTGACAGGGGGCCGGGATACGCAGTATTTT. Encoded protein: CASILTGGRDTQYF.

This clonotype showed up just a few times. V is TRBV24-1 and J is TRBJ2-3, with D possibly being TRBD2 (5 bases). V was cut by 0 bases and J by 3 bases, with 15 bases left in between. The CDR3 loop spans 17 amino acids. Germline V gives CDR1 KGHDR, CDR2 SFDVKD. The CDR3 region is CATSDLFGVSFTDTQYF. The CDR3 DNA reads TGTGCCACCAGTGATTTGTTCGGGGTCTCTTTTACAGATACGCAGTATTTT.

This chain joins TRBV7-9 and TRBJ1-6; D unresolved. Looked up from germline, CDR1 is SEHNR and CDR2 is FQNEAQ (reference sequence). This CDR3 has 15 residues. V lost 6 bases, J lost 7 bases, and 16 bases lay in between. The CDR3 DNA reads TGTGCCAGCAGTCCGAGTCTTCTATTCAATTCACCCCTCCACTTT. Its translation is CASSPSLLFNSPLHF. The full variable domain, in which reference TRBV7-9 and TRBJ1-6 provide the parts outside the CDR3, is DTGVSQNPRHKITKRGQNVTFRCDPISEHNRLYWYRQTLGQGPEFLTYFQNEAQLEKSRLLSDRFSAERPKGSFSTLEIQRTEQGDSAMYLCASSPSLLFNSPLHFGNGTRLTVT.

The chain recombines TRBV7-3 with TRBJ1-1, with no clear D. CDR3 length: 15 residues. Germline V lookup: CDR1 SGHTA, CDR2 FQGTGA. V dropped 0 bases and J dropped 0 bases, with 8 bases sitting between them. CDR3 region: CASSLTREVNTEAFF. The CDR3 nucleotides read TGTGCCAGCAGCTTAACGAGAGAGGTGAACACTGAAGCTTTCTTT. The variable domain in full, with the rest retrieved from reference TRBV7-3 and TRBJ1-1, is GAGVSQTPSNKVTEKGKYVELRCDPISGHTALYWYRQSLGQGPEFLIYFQGTGAADDSGLPNDRFFAVRPEGSVSTLKIQRTERGDSAVYLCASSLTREVNTEAFFGQGTRLTVV.

The V call is TRBV20-1, the J call TRBJ2-7; 8 bases agree with TRBD1. The germline gives CDR1 DFQATT, CDR2 SNEGSKA (reference sequence). The V segment lost 6 bases and the J segment 3 bases; nucleotides outside the gene matches: 4. There are 12 residues in the CDR3. The CDR3 sequence: CSAKDRDYEQYV. The CDR3 DNA is TGCAGTGCCAAGGACAGGGACTACGAGCAGTACGTC.

This clonotype was detected ten times or more. The chain combines TRBV7-9 with TRBJ2-1, with no clear D. This CDR3 is built from 13 residues. The germline CDR1 and CDR2 sequences are SEHNR and FQNEAQ (reference sequence). Trimming stripped 1 base from V and 10 bases from J, with 11 bases between. CDR3 sequence reads: CASSLDQINEQFF. The CDR3 nucleotides are TGTGCCAGCAGCTTAGATCAGATCAACGAGCAGTTCTTC.

By proportion, this clonotype is large (0.1 to 1%). This chain links TRBV20-1 with TRBJ1-1; D ambiguous. V gave up 3 bases and J gave up 3 bases, with 8 bases separating them. This CDR3 comprises 12 residues. Looked up from germline, CDR1 is DFQATT and CDR2 is SNEGSKA (reference sequence). The DNA of the CDR3 is TGCAGTGCTAGGGTTCGCGACACTGAAGCTTTCTTT. It encodes CSARVRDTEAFF.

This clonotype was seen more than once but under ten times. This chain joins TRBV7-6 and TRBJ2-5; D not certain. V lost 4 bases and J lost 5, with 14 bases in between. The CDR3 spans 14 residues. From germline, CDR1 is SGHVS and CDR2 FNYEAQ. CDR3 region: CASSSGFVRETQYF. Written as DNA, the CDR3 is TGTGCCAGCAGCTCCGGATTCGTGCGGGAGACCCAGTACTTC.

This clonotype was recorded many times. This chain links TRBV7-2 with TRBJ2-4, with D maybe TRBD2 (6 bases). Germline CDR1 is SGHTA and CDR2 is FQGNSA. The CDR3 is 18 amino acids. The germline V and J ends were trimmed by 4 bases and 2 bases, with 21 bases remaining between them. The CDR3 is CASSYDAGWGLTKNIQYF. The CDR3 DNA reads TGTGCCAGCAGCTACGACGCGGGGTGGGGATTAACCAAAAACATTCAGTACTTC.

This chain joins TRBV20-1 and TRBJ2-4, with 7 bases lining up with TRBD1. V was clipped by 5 bases and J by 7 bases; unmatched bases: 8. Per germline, CDR1 DFQATT and CDR2 SNEGSKA (reference sequence). This CDR3 comprises 13 residues. The chain's CDR3 is CSAPRQGVNIQYF. The DNA of the CDR3 is TGCAGTGCTCCGCGGCAGGGGGTCAACATTCAGTACTTC.

J is TRBJ1-1 and V is TRBV5-1; tentatively, D is TRBD1 (5 bases). CDR3 size: 15 residues. V lost 3 bases, J lost 3 bases, and 15 bases lay in between. Germline lookup yields CDR1 SGHRS and CDR2 YFSETQ. The DNA for the CDR3 is TGCGCCAGCAGCTCCTTGGGAGGGGTGGACACTGAAGCTTTCTTT. Protein product: CASSSLGGVDTEAFF. The whole variable domain, filled in from reference TRBV5-1 and TRBJ1-1, reads KAGVTQTPRYLIKTRGQQVTLSCSPISGHRSVSWYQQTPGQGLQFLFEYFSETQRNKGNFPGRFSGRQFSNSRSEMNVSTLELGDSALYLCASSSLGGVDTEAFFGQGTRLTVV.

In its sample, this clonotype was seen a few times. The V gene is TRBV6-2 or TRBV6-3, the J gene TRBJ2-7; 9 nucleotides agree with TRBD2. V shed 5 bases, J shed 2 bases, and the junction held 7 bases outside the gene matches. The CDR3 totals 15 residues. CDR1 and CDR2 from the germline V gene are MNHEY and SVGEGT. The CDR3 reads CASSPGLATPYEQYF. CDR3 in DNA: TGTGCCAGCAGTCCGGGACTAGCTACCCCCTACGAGCAGTACTTC.

This clonotype was recorded a few times. The chain carries TRBV6-5 and TRBJ2-1; no clear D gene. CDR3 length equals 15 residues. Germline V gene lookup returns CDR1 MNHEY and CDR2 SVGAGI. Trimming removed 0 bases from V and 9 bases from J, with 15 bases in between. The CDR3 reads CASSYSIESRIEQFF. For the CDR3, the DNA is TGTGCCAGCAGTTACTCGATAGAATCCCGGATTGAGCAGTTCTTC.

V gene TRBV6-5 combines with J gene TRBJ2-3, with D possibly matching TRBD2 (5 bases). Trimming took 2 bases from V and 6 from J, leaving 15 bases between them. This CDR3 is 15 amino acids long. Per germline, CDR1 MNHEY and CDR2 SVGAGI. The CDR3 DNA reads TGTGCCAGCAGTTACGCTTGGGGAGCTAAGGATACGCAGTATTTT. Translated, it gives CASSYAWGAKDTQYF.

This chain connects TRBV30 to TRBJ2-7; D may be TRBD1 or TRBD2 (5 bases each). Germline V gene sequence: CDR1 GTSNPN, CDR2 SVGIG (reference sequence). The CDR3 sequence is 14 residues long. V was clipped by 5 bases and J by 3 bases, with 17 bases between them. The CDR3 spells CAWHPNWGNYEQYF. The CDR3 nucleotides are TGTGCCTGGCACCCTAACTGGGGGAACTACGAGCAGTACTTC.

This clonotype came up many times. The chain employs TRBV5-6 and TRBJ2-1, with D possibly matching TRBD1 (5 bases). The CDR3 has 19 residues. Trimming removed 4 bases at V and 2 bases at J, with 25 bases between. Germline CDR1 is SGHDT and CDR2 is YYEEEE. CDR3 sequence: CASSKFQGSFKETYNEQFF. CDR3 DNA sequence: TGTGCCAGCAGCAAATTTCAGGGCAGTTTTAAGGAAACCTACAATGAGCAGTTCTTC.

A few counts support this clonotype. The genes are TRBV7-2 and TRBJ1-2, with TRBD1 matching 8 bases. With 4 bases clipped from V and 6 bases from J, the junction kept 4 bases outside the gene matches. The CDR3 runs to 13 residues. The germline V gene has CDR1 SGHTA and CDR2 FQGNSA. The CDR3 coding sequence is TGTGCCAGCAGCTATAACAGGGGGGATGGCTACACCTTC. Amino acids: CASSYNRGDGYTF. Combining the CDR3 with reference TRBV7-2 and TRBJ1-2 gives the whole variable domain GAGVSQSPSNKVTEKGKDVELRCDPISGHTALYWYRQSLGQGLEFLIYFQGNSAPDKSGLPSDRFSAERTGGSVSTLTIQRTQQEDSAVYLCASSYNRGDGYTFGSGTRLTVV.

This clonotype has a handful of counts. The J gene is TRBJ2-2, the V gene TRBV11-1; D uncertain. Germline loops: CDR1 SGHAT, CDR2 FQDESV (reference sequence). Trimming removed 4 bases from V and 5 bases from J, with 11 bases in between. CDR3 size: 14 residues. This CDR3 reads CASSSQTSTGELFF. CDR3 nucleotide sequence: TGTGCCAGCAGCTCGCAGACCAGTACCGGGGAGCTGTTTTTT.

The V call is TRBV5-1, the J call TRBJ2-3; D is possibly TRBD1 (6 bases). CDR3 size: 15 residues. The germline V and J ends were trimmed by 3 bases and 0 bases, with 11 bases remaining between them. Germline V gene data show CDR1 as SGHRS and CDR2 as YFSETQ. This CDR3 is CASSSPGQSTDTQYF. For the CDR3, the DNA is TGCGCCAGCAGCTCGCCCGGACAGAGCACAGATACGCAGTATTTT.

This clonotype was counted a few times. The CDR3 region has the DNA TGCGCCAGCAGCGCCACGTCGGCAATCCTGAACACCGGGGAGCTGTTTTTT. The encoded protein is CASSATSAILNTGELFF. The chain couples TRBV4-3 to TRBJ2-2; no clear D gene. V lost 5 bases and J lost 1, with 17 bases in between. This CDR3 is 17 amino acids long. Germline V gene sequence: CDR1 LGHNA, CDR2 YSLEER.

The chain carries TRBV27 and TRBJ1-5; D possibly corresponds to TRBD1 (6 bases). Germline-derived CDR1 and CDR2 are MNHEY and SMNVEV (reference sequence). The CDR3 contains 13 residues. V shed 6 bases and J shed 8 bases, with 14 bases lying between them. The CDR3 DNA is TGTGCCAGCAGGGACAACAGGGTTGAGCCCCAGCATTTT. It codes for CASRDNRVEPQHF.

For the CDR3, the DNA is TGTGCCAGCAGCTTTTTGTCGGACAGGGGCTACGAGCAGTACGTC. Translated: CASSFLSDRGYEQYV. This sequence joins TRBV7-2 and TRBJ2-7; TRBD1 matches at 9 bases. The V and J ends lost 3 bases and 3 bases, in that order; junction bases with no gene match: 6. CDR1 and CDR2 (germline): SGHTA, FQGNSA. The CDR3 runs to 15 residues.

This clonotype was observed at least ten times. The chain combines TRBV7-9 with TRBJ2-2; the D is unclear. Germline V CDR1 and CDR2: SEHNR, FQNEAQ (reference sequence). V lost 5 bases, J lost 0 bases, and 10 bases lay in between. The CDR3 length is 15 residues. The CDR3 sequence is CASSTDTPNTGELFF. CDR3 coding DNA: TGTGCCAGCAGCACCGACACCCCGAACACCGGGGAGCTGTTTTTT.

The sample holds many counts of this clonotype. This chain uses TRBV6-2 or TRBV6-3 with TRBJ2-7; the match to TRBD2 covers 7 bases. Germline-derived CDR1 and CDR2 are MNHEY and SVGEGT. The CDR3 is 14 residues long. The V segment lost 5 bases and the J segment 4 bases; nucleotides outside the gene matches: 8. CDR3 in amino acids: CASSTTSARYEQYV. The CDR3 nucleotides are TGTGCCAGCAGTACAACTAGCGCCAGATACGAGCAGTACGTC.

In DNA form, the CDR3 reads TGTGCCAGCAGCTTAAACCGACAGGGGCCGAGCTATGGCTACACCTTC. Its protein is CASSLNRQGPSYGYTF. The rearrangement links TRBV7-2 to TRBJ1-2; 8 bases align to TRBD1. The germline gives CDR1 SGHTA, CDR2 FQGNSA. The V gene end was trimmed by 2 bases and the J gene end by 4 bases; junction bases not matched to a gene: 9. CDR3 length: 16 residues. Combining the CDR3 with reference TRBV7-2 and TRBJ1-2 gives the whole variable domain GAGVSQSPSNKVTEKGKDVELRCDPISGHTALYWYRQSLGQGLEFLIYFQGNSAPDKSGLPSDRFSAERTGGSVSTLTIQRTQQEDSAVYLCASSLNRQGPSYGYTFGSGTRLTVV.

The chain is built from TRBV20-1 and TRBJ2-7, with D tentatively TRBD2 (5 bases). The CDR3 is 15 residues long. Germline CDR1 reads DFQATT; CDR2 reads SNEGSKA (reference sequence). The V and J ends lost 3 bases and 6 bases respectively, with 21 bases between them. CDR3 nucleotides: TGCAGTGCTAGGGTCCGGGGTAGGATTCATGCCGAGCAGTACTTC. It yields the protein CSARVRGRIHAEQYF.

In its sample, this clonotype was seen a few times. The chain combines TRBV6-1 with TRBJ1-5; TRBD1 is a possible D gene (5 bases). V gave up 3 bases and J gave up 4 bases, with 10 bases separating them. The CDR3 loop spans 14 amino acids. Germline V lookup: CDR1 MNHNS, CDR2 SASEGT. CDR3 nucleotide sequence: TGTGCCAGCAGTGATGGGGCGGGAAATCAGCCCCAGCATTTT. Its translation is CASSDGAGNQPQHF.